These T cell receptor beta chains were read from a single sample in a study of TIL therapy for anti-PD-1-resistant metastatic lung cancer. The data were produced by immunoSEQ multiplex PCR, yet TCRdb's version contains in-frame clones alone and is incomplete. The sample lists approximately 95,000 clones, around three fifths occurring once. Sequencing used tumor tissue, obtained at baseline. These receptors all come from a person between 25 and 80 years old with non-small cell lung cancer. Both conserved end residues are part of each CDR3. The D gene is left open where the match is weak. Expanded clones are given a class, and other clones once, few, many or no size at all.

V	J	D	size	CDR3	DNA
TRBV2	TRBJ1-6	NA	NA	CASNGRENSPLHF	TGTGCCAGCAATGGGAGAGAAAATTCACCCCTCCACTTT
TRBV13	TRBJ1-5	TRBD1	NA	CASSLRQGNQPQHF	TGTGCCAGCAGCTTAAGACAGGGGAATCAGCCCCAGCATTTT
TRBV4-3	TRBJ2-1	TRBD1	NA	CASSQPDRVNEQFF	TGCGCCAGCAGCCAGCCGGACAGGGTAAATGAGCAGTTCTTC
TRBV18	TRBJ2-5	NA	NA	CASSPEKTQYF	TGTGCCAGCTCACCAGAAAAGACCCAGTACTTC
TRBV9	TRBJ2-7	NA	NA	CASSPAPQFYEQYF	TGTGCCAGCAGCCCTGCCCCACAGTTCTACGAGCAGTACTTC
TRBV6-5	TRBJ2-1	NA	few	CASSYSWGNEQFF	TGTGCCAGCAGTTACTCATGGGGAAATGAGCAGTTCTTC
TRBV24-1	TRBJ1-4	TRBD1	NA	CATSDAGQGAEKLFF	TGTGCCACCAGTGACGCGGGACAGGGGGCTGAAAAACTGTTTTTT
TRBV4-1	TRBJ2-5	TRBD1	NA	CASSQALVRDRGPGTQYF	TGCGCCAGCAGCCAAGCTCTGGTCAGGGACAGGGGTCCTGGTACCCAGTACTTC
TRBV30	TRBJ2-5	TRBD1	NA	CACREGQVGQTQYF	TGTGCCTGTCGTGAGGGACAGGTCGGGCAGACCCAGTACTTC
TRBV20-1	TRBJ2-1	TRBD2	NA	CSASGLAGVDNEQFF	TGCAGTGCTAGTGGGCTAGCGGGAGTCGACAATGAGCAGTTCTTC
TRBV11-3	TRBJ2-1	NA	NA	CASSLDSSYNEQFF	TGTGCCAGCAGCTTAGACTCCTCCTACAATGAGCAGTTCTTC
TRBV29-1	TRBJ2-5	TRBD1	NA	CSVDGQERETQYF	TGCAGCGTCGACGGACAGGAACGAGAGACCCAGTACTTC
TRBV4-3	TRBJ2-6	TRBD2	NA	CASSQLAGGRSGANVLTF	TGCGCCAGCAGCCAGTTAGCGGGAGGCCGCTCTGGGGCCAACGTCCTGACTTTC
TRBV18	TRBJ1-5	NA	NA	CASSPPSTDQPQHF	TGTGCCAGCTCACCACCCTCCACCGATCAGCCCCAGCATTTT
TRBV30	TRBJ1-2	TRBD1	NA	CAWSETGDNYGYTF	TGTGCCTGGAGTGAGACAGGGGATAACTATGGCTACACCTTC
TRBV3-1/TRBV3-2	TRBJ1-4	NA	NA	CASRAGTSSGANEKLFF	TGTGCCAGCAGAGCCGGGACATCGAGTGGTGCTAATGAAAAACTGTTTTTT
TRBV7-2	TRBJ1-5	TRBD1	few	CASSSGTGSLDQPQHF	TGTGCCAGCAGCTCGGGGACAGGGAGCCTCGATCAGCCCCAGCATTTT
TRBV10-3	TRBJ2-2	TRBD1	few	CAIKDVQGAYGELFF	TGTGCCATCAAAGACGTACAGGGGGCGTACGGGGAGCTGTTTTTT
TRBV9	TRBJ2-2	NA	NA	CASSGLGGPGELFF	TGTGCCAGCAGCGGACTTGGAGGGCCCGGGGAGCTGTTTTTT
TRBV7-7	TRBJ1-4	NA	few	CASSLTQVEKLFF	TGTGCTAGCAGCTTAACGCAGGTGGAAAAACTGTTTTTT
TRBV28	TRBJ2-4	TRBD2	NA	CASSPRRLALAKNIQYF	TGTGCCAGCAGTCCCCGCAGACTAGCCCTAGCCAAAAACATTCAGTACTTC
TRBV10-2	TRBJ1-5	NA	NA	CASSVGGGRQPQHF	TGCGCCAGCAGTGTGGGGGGGGGACGTCAGCCCCAGCATTTT
TRBV15	TRBJ2-1	NA	many	CATSRDSGTYNEQFF	TGTGCCACCAGCAGAGATAGCGGCACCTACAATGAGCAGTTCTTC
TRBV6-5	TRBJ2-1	TRBD2	NA	CASRRGLAVYNEQFF	TGTGCCAGCAGGCGAGGACTAGCGGTTTACAATGAGCAGTTCTTC
TRBV10-3	TRBJ2-7	TRBD2	NA	CAISPGGAGYEQYF	TGTGCCATCAGTCCCGGGGGGGCCGGCTACGAGCAGTACTTC
TRBV28	TRBJ1-3	NA	few	CASRPTKSSGNTIYF	TGTGCCAGCAGGCCTACAAAGAGCTCTGGAAACACCATATATTTT
TRBV28	TRBJ1-5	NA	once	CASSVANPRAQHF	TGTGCCAGCAGTGTGGCCAACCCGAGGGCCCAGCATTTT
TRBV6-5	TRBJ2-7	TRBD1	NA	CASAGDRGFSYEQYF	TGTGCCAGCGCGGGGGACAGGGGGTTCTCCTACGAGCAGTACTTC
TRBV14	TRBJ2-5	NA	NA	CASSLQGKGSETQYF	TGTGCCAGCAGCCTCCAGGGGAAGGGGAGCGAGACCCAGTACTTC
TRBV3-1/TRBV3-2	TRBJ2-1	NA	NA	CASSRDGGGNEQFF	TGTGCCAGCAGCCGGGACGGGGGAGGAAATGAGCAGTTCTTC
TRBV19	TRBJ2-1	TRBD2	NA	CATNRGGAGGYNEQFF	TGTGCCACGAACAGGGGGGGAGCGGGAGGGTACAATGAGCAGTTCTTC
TRBV30	TRBJ1-6	NA	NA	CAWSPPIFSPLHF	TGTGCCTGGAGTCCACCAATTTTCTCTCCCCTCCACTTT
TRBV15	TRBJ2-3	TRBD2	NA	CATSRGGTGLVTDTQYF	TGTGCCACCAGCAGAGGGGGAACGGGACTAGTCACAGATACGCAGTATTTT
TRBV28	TRBJ2-1	NA	NA	CASSLPLRGNEQFF	TGTGCCAGCAGTTTGCCGCTACGGGGAAATGAGCAGTTCTTC
TRBV6-2/TRBV6-3	TRBJ2-1	TRBD2	few	CASSDRSGRGDEQFF	TGTGCCAGCAGCGACCGTAGCGGGAGGGGCGATGAGCAGTTCTTC
TRBV15	TRBJ2-7	NA	NA	CATSREAAWGASYEQYF	TGTGCCACCAGCAGAGAAGCCGCGTGGGGAGCTTCCTACGAGCAGTACTTC
TRBV6-1	TRBJ1-6	NA	few	CASSELGDSPLHF	TGTGCCAGCAGTGAGTTGGGGGATTCACCCCTCCACTTT
TRBV11-3	TRBJ1-2	NA	NA	CASSLGWGRGNYGYTF	TGTGCCAGCAGCTTAGGATGGGGGCGTGGGAACTATGGCTACACCTTC
TRBV28	TRBJ2-1	TRBD1	few	CASSQDRGLYNEQFF	TGTGCCAGCAGTCAGGACAGGGGGCTCTACAATGAGCAGTTCTTC
TRBV7-2	TRBJ1-4	TRBD1	once	CASSLASTGGEKLFF	TGTGCCAGCAGCTTAGCCTCGACAGGGGGGGAAAAACTGTTTTTT
TRBV11-2	TRBJ1-1	NA	NA	CASSFEGGNTEAFF	TGTGCCAGCAGCTTCGAGGGAGGGAACACTGAAGCTTTCTTT